This T cell receptor (beta chain) was identified during a study of T cell responses to AZD1222 COVID-19 vaccine. Overall study context: Recipients boosted at about 4 weeks or about 12 weeks are pooled.

Trimming took 4 bases from V and 0 from J; bases not matched to a gene: 9. Germline V gene data show CDR1 as SGHTA and CDR2 as FQGNSA. CDR3 size: 16 residues. Study results and caveats: Spike as a whole was targeted by vaccine-associated CD4 TCRs, dominant at 160-218 and 743-854. Only six or seven AZD1222 recipients were seropositive at baseline. Two AZD1222 doses significantly raised spike-specific TCR breadth and depth over controls.

In regard to this clone: Antigen: not known.

The method was immunoSEQ multiplex PCR; TCRdb's version includes in-frame clones alone and lacks a portion of them. The sample contains more than 100,000 clones, approximately 89% of which appear only once. This chain joins TRBV7-2 and TRBJ2-7; 7 bases line up with TRBD2. This specimen consisted of peripheral blood, obtained on day 0 of AZD1222 vaccination. This receptor was taken from an adult in good health. The CDR3 sequence: CASSSGGRGTSYEQYF. DNA for the CDR3: TGTGCCAGCAGCTCCGGCGGGCGGGGGACCTCCTACGAGCAGTACTTC.